The 19 T cell receptor beta chains reported below all come from one sample, sequenced in a study of cytomegalovirus exposure and HLA in healthy donors. With 60 Vbeta and 13 Jbeta primers, the PCR was carried out. Assay used: immunoSEQ multiplex PCR; TCRdb lists only in-frame clones, some missing. The sample holds roughly 100,000 clones; around 68% are singletons and the top ten take around 4.8%. Specimen: PBMCs. The receptor source for this set is a human donor in good health.

This clone has just one count. The genes are TRBV21-1 and TRBJ1-1; the tabulated D call, TRBD1, remains unverified against the DNA. TRBV21-1 represents a pseudogene. This CDR3 is 17 amino acids long. The CDR3: CASSKKRDRGLRTEAFF. DNA for the CDR3: TGTGCCAGCAGCAAAAAGAGGGACAGGGGGCTGCGAACTGAAGCTTTCTTT.

This chain links TRBV10-1 with TRBJ2-1, with 10 bases matching TRBD1. The CDR3 length is 16 residues. Germline V CDR1 and CDR2: WNHNN, SYGVQD (reference sequence). The trim removed 2 bases at V and 4 bases at J, leaving 5 bases unmatched. The CDR3 loop reads CASSEMGTGEYNEQFF. In DNA, the CDR3 is TGCGCCAGCAGTGAGATGGGGACAGGGGAGTACAATGAGCAGTTCTTC.

The gene calls are TRBV5-4 and TRBJ1-4, with D hard to call. From germline, CDR1 is SGHNT and CDR2 YYREEE (reference sequence). CDR3 length equals 15 residues. Trimming stripped 3 bases from V and 4 bases from J, with 13 bases between. The CDR3 sequence is CASSSRAEGNEKLFF. The CDR3 DNA sequence: TGTGCCAGCAGCTCAAGGGCAGAGGGTAATGAAAAACTGTTTTTT.

The table lists this clone with a few counts. V is TRBV28 and J is TRBJ1-2, with a tentative D call TRBD1 (6 bases). The CDR3 runs 13 residues. The germline gives CDR1 MDHEN, CDR2 SYDVKM. The CDR3 sequence: CGSRGPNSIGYTF. Written as DNA, the CDR3 is TGTGGGAGCAGGGGTCCTAATAGCATCGGCTACACCTTC.

With regard to this clone: It is likely a read error, because the conserved phenylalanine at the end of the CDR3 is missing. The rearrangement uses TRBV12-5 and TRBJ2-6, with 7 nucleotides matching TRBD1. Trimming took 4 bases from V and 4 from J; bases not matched to a gene: 4. The CDR3 covers 15 residues. Per germline, CDR1 LGHNT and CDR2 FRNRAP. The CDR3 DNA follows: TGTGCTAGTGGTTCCGGACAGGCCGGGGCCAACGTCCTGACTTCC. Translated, it gives CASGSGQAGANVLTS.

This clone is a singleton in its sample. The rearrangement uses TRBV7-9 and TRBJ1-5; D possibly corresponds to TRBD1 (5 bases). The CDR3 loop spans 14 amino acids. Germline lookup yields CDR1 SEHNR and CDR2 FQNEAQ (reference sequence). Trimming stripped 3 bases from V and 6 bases from J, with 12 bases between. The CDR3 DNA reads TGTGCCAGCAGCTTGGGCGGGACTCCTCAGCCCCAGCATTTT. Translation gives CASSLGGTPQPQHF.

This clone was picked up a small number of times. The chain employs TRBV25-1 and TRBJ2-6, with a tentative D call TRBD1 (7 bases). The CDR3 spans 17 residues. Trimming cost V 5 bases and J 3 bases, with 17 bases left between them. In germline, CDR1 is MGHDK, CDR2 SYGVNS. The CDR3 is CASSRQGGISGANVLTF. CDR3 in DNA: TGTGCCAGCAGTCGCCAGGGGGGTATTAGTGGGGCCAACGTCCTGACTTTC.

V and J are TRBV19 and TRBJ2-6, with D uncertain. This CDR3 comprises 14 residues. Germline V gene data show CDR1 as LNHDA and CDR2 as SQIVND (reference sequence). V lost 6 bases and J lost 0, with 6 bases in between. This CDR3 is CASRESSGANVLTF. In DNA form, the CDR3 reads TGTGCCAGTAGGGAGTCCTCTGGGGCCAACGTCCTGACTTTC.

The rearrangement uses TRBV10-3 and TRBJ1-2; TRBD1 agrees at 12 bases. V lost 6 bases and J lost 8; bases outside the gene matches: 4. Germline V gene data show CDR1 as ENHRY and CDR2 as SYGVKD. The CDR3 has 13 residues. CDR3 coding DNA: TGTGCCATCAGGGGACAGGGGGCGGGCGGCTACACCTTC. Residues: CAIRGQGAGGYTF.

The chain recombines TRBV27 with TRBJ2-7, with TRBD2 as a possible D gene (6 bases). This CDR3 is built from 14 residues. Trimming shortened V by 6 bases and J by 4 bases, and 16 bases separated the two germline ends. The V gene's germline CDR1 is MNHEY and CDR2 SMNVEV (reference sequence). As DNA, the CDR3 is TGTGCCAGCAGCCGTGCCGGGAGTCAATACGAGCAGTACTTC. Its translation is CASSRAGSQYEQYF.

This clone was counted between two and nine times. The rearrangement links TRBV5-1 to TRBJ2-5, with TRBD2 matching 11 bases. Near its end, the DNA agrees better with TRBJ2-7, so the J call may be wrong. CDR1 is SGHRS, CDR2 YFSETQ, per germline. The CDR3 spans 14 residues. The CDR3 DNA sequence: TGCGCCAGCACGACTAGCGGGGCTCCCTACGAGCAGTACTTC. This translates into CASTTSGAPYEQYF.

The chain links TRBV19 to TRBJ2-7, with D possibly being TRBD2 (6 bases). V lost 2 bases to trimming and J lost 3 bases, with 14 bases between them. This CDR3 has 15 amino acids. Germline V gene sequence: CDR1 LNHDA, CDR2 SQIVND (reference sequence). The CDR3 bases are TGTGCCAGTAGTATACCCCACGGGGGACGCTACGAGCAGTACTTC. Encoded protein: CASSIPHGGRYEQYF.

V and J are TRBV10-3 and TRBJ2-7; TRBD1 matches 9 bases. This CDR3 spans 13 amino acids. The germline V gene encodes CDR1 ENHRY and CDR2 SYGVKD. Unmatched junction bases numbered 6, after V lost 8 bases and J lost 4 bases. The CDR3 region is CAIGGTGLYEQYF. The CDR3 DNA sequence: TGTGCCATCGGCGGGACAGGGCTGTACGAGCAGTACTTC.

This clone was counted between two and nine times. V and J are TRBV4-1 and TRBJ2-2, with TRBD1 as a possible D gene (6 bases). Between the trimmed V and J ends, which lost 7 bases and 0 bases, there was a span of 12 bases. The CDR3 has 15 residues. Germline values: CDR1 MGHRA, CDR2 YSYEKL. CDR3 region: CASTRTETNTGELFF. CDR3 DNA: TGCGCCAGCACGAGGACAGAAACGAACACCGGGGAGCTGTTTTTT.

DNA of the CDR3: TGCGCCAGCAGCCTAACAATTGGGGGAGGCCCGAATCAGCCCCAGCATTTT. Protein: CASSLTIGGGPNQPQHF. The chain combines TRBV4-1 with TRBJ1-5; D possibly corresponds to TRBD1 (5 bases). Trimming removed 4 bases from V and 4 bases from J, with 20 bases in between. The V gene's germline CDR1 is MGHRA and CDR2 YSYEKL. The CDR3 totals 17 residues.

The chain employs TRBV6-6 and TRBJ2-1, with a tentative D call TRBD2 (6 bases). From germline, CDR1 is MNHNY and CDR2 SVGAGI (reference sequence). With 5 bases removed from V and 0 bases from J, the gap between germline ends came to 11 bases. This CDR3 has 15 residues. CDR3 sequence: CASSQGLSSYNEQFF. CDR3 coding DNA: TGTGCCAGCAGTCAGGGACTGAGCTCCTACAATGAGCAGTTCTTC.

As DNA, the CDR3 is TGCGCCAGCAGCTTGGTCCTAGGGAGTCAAGAAGGATCACCCCTCCACTTT. It yields the protein CASSLVLGSQEGSPLHF. J is TRBJ1-6 and V is TRBV5-1; D unresolved. CDR1 is SGHRS and CDR2 is YFSETQ in the germline V gene. V lost 0 bases and J 10 bases, leaving 20 bases between the germline ends. This CDR3 is built from 17 residues. Full variable domain (rest looked up from reference TRBV5-1 and TRBJ1-6): KAGVTQTPRYLIKTRGQQVTLSCSPISGHRSVSWYQQTPGQGLQFLFEYFSETQRNKGNFPGRFSGRQFSNSRSEMNVSTLELGDSALYLCASSLVLGSQEGSPLHFGNGTRLTVT.

Only a few counts were recorded for this clone. The rearrangement uses TRBV4-2 and TRBJ1-1; D possibly corresponds to TRBD1 (6 bases). In germline, CDR1 is LGHNA, CDR2 YNFKEQ. V gave up 8 bases and J gave up 3 bases, with 16 bases separating them. The CDR3 sequence is 14 residues long. CDR3 nucleotide sequence: TGTGCCAGCTCGGGTAGGGGGGGGGACACTGAAGCTTTCTTT. It yields the protein CASSGRGGDTEAFF.

The chain combines TRBV5-1 with TRBJ2-2; 8 positions match TRBD1. CDR1 and CDR2 from the germline V gene are SGHRS and YFSETQ. The CDR3 runs to 17 residues. J gave up 0 bases and V 4 bases, and 8 bases lay outside the gene matches. The CDR3 loop reads CASSPGDRRTNTGELFF. The CDR3, as DNA: TGCGCCAGCAGCCCCGGGGACAGGCGAACGAACACCGGGGAGCTGTTTTTT.